A selection of T cell receptor beta chains follows, all from one sample in a study of blood T cell repertoires in COVID-19. Libraries were prepared by immunoSEQ multiplex PCR; TCRdb keeps only in-frame clonotypes and omits some of them. The sample records 80,000 to 90,000 clones, around 88% being singletons. Material for sequencing was peripheral blood. These receptors were obtained from a man between 60 and 70 years old with acute or convalescent COVID-19. Both conserved end residues are part of each CDR3. D genes are given only for firm matches. Rows give clone size only sometimes, using once, few, many, or a class for an expanded clone.

CDR3: CSASSPRGNTEAFF
DNA: TGCAGTGCTAGTAGCCCCAGGGGAAACACTGAAGCTTTCTTT
V: TRBV20-1
D: NA
length: 14
size: NA
J: TRBJ1-1

CDR3: CATSRGPGLINEQFF
DNA: TGTGCCACCAGCAGAGGCCCGGGACTGATCAATGAGCAGTTCTTC
V: TRBV15
D: NA
length: 15
size: NA
J: TRBJ2-1

CDR3: CASSPGLAGLGYQETQYF
DNA: TGTGCCAGCAGCCCGGGACTAGCGGGGCTAGGGTACCAAGAGACCCAGTACTTC
V: TRBV5-4
D: TRBD2
length: 18
size: NA
J: TRBJ2-5

CDR3: CASSAGQGFYGYTF
DNA: TGTGCCAGCAGCGCGGGACAGGGATTCTATGGCTACACCTTC
V: TRBV9
D: TRBD1
length: 14
size: NA
J: TRBJ1-2

CDR3: CATSREAGRPYEQYF
DNA: TGTGCCACCAGCAGAGAGGCGGGGCGCCCCTACGAGCAGTACTTC
V: TRBV15
D: NA
length: 15
size: NA
J: TRBJ2-7

CDR3: CASSLGQGGYTF
DNA: TGTGCCAGCAGCTTAGGACAGGGCGGCTACACCTTC
V: TRBV3-1/TRBV3-2
D: TRBD1
length: 12
size: NA
J: TRBJ1-2

CDR3: CASSLNRGPGNTIYF
DNA: TGTGCCAGCAGCTTGAATAGAGGGCCTGGAAACACCATATATTTT
V: TRBV5-6
D: NA
length: 15
size: NA
J: TRBJ1-3

CDR3: CASSLSWASGVDTQYF
DNA: TGTGCCAGCAGCCTCAGTTGGGCTAGCGGGGTCGATACGCAGTATTTT
V: TRBV7-2
D: TRBD2
length: 16
size: NA
J: TRBJ2-3

CDR3: CASSIRIQREQYF
DNA: TGTGCCAGTAGTATCCGTATTCAGCGCGAGCAGTACTTC
V: TRBV19
D: NA
length: 13
size: few
J: TRBJ2-7

CDR3: CASSSPRTSGGEQFF
DNA: TGTGCCAGCAGCTCACCCAGGACTAGCGGCGGTGAGCAGTTCTTC
V: TRBV7-3
D: TRBD2
length: 15
size: NA
J: TRBJ2-1

CDR3: CASSYDSVTEAFF
DNA: TGTGCCAGCAGTTACGACTCTGTCACTGAAGCTTTCTTT
V: TRBV7-9
D: NA
length: 13
size: NA
J: TRBJ1-1

CDR3: CASSVALSGGAESQETQYF
DNA: TGTGCCAGCAGCGTAGCTCTAAGCGGGGGGGCCGAAAGCCAAGAGACCCAGTACTTC
V: TRBV9
D: TRBD2
length: 19
size: NA
J: TRBJ2-5

CDR3: CASRLTGIGTGELFF
DNA: TGTGCCAGCAGGTTGACAGGGATCGGCACCGGGGAGCTGTTTTTT
V: TRBV6-5
D: TRBD1
length: 15
size: NA
J: TRBJ2-2

CDR3: CASSPQWEQFF
DNA: TGTGCCAGCAGCCCCCAGTGGGAGCAGTTCTTC
V: TRBV7-9
D: NA
length: 11
size: NA
J: TRBJ2-1

CDR3: CASSRGQPQHF
DNA: TGTGCCAGCAGTCGGGGACAGCCCCAGCATTTT
V: TRBV12-3/TRBV12-4
D: NA
length: 11
size: NA
J: TRBJ1-5

CDR3: CSVVTGDTAYEQYF
DNA: TGCAGCGTTGTGACAGGGGATACTGCCTACGAGCAGTACTTC
V: TRBV29-1
D: TRBD1
length: 14
size: NA
J: TRBJ2-7

CDR3: CAISEERNQPQHF
DNA: TGTGCCATCAGTGAGGAGAGAAATCAGCCCCAGCATTTT
V: TRBV10-3
D: NA
length: 13
size: few
J: TRBJ1-5

CDR3: CASNLGQGNYGYTF
DNA: TGTGCCAGCAACCTTGGACAGGGGAACTATGGCTACACCTTC
V: TRBV7-9
D: TRBD1
length: 14
size: NA
J: TRBJ1-2

CDR3: CASSISRQASGQPQHF
DNA: TGTGCCAGTAGTATCAGTCGCCAGGCGTCCGGTCAGCCCCAGCATTTT
V: TRBV19
D: NA
length: 16
size: NA
J: TRBJ1-5

CDR3: CASSQGTSESAYGYTF
DNA: TGCGCCAGCAGCCAGGGGACATCGGAGTCGGCCTATGGCTACACCTTC
V: TRBV4-3
D: NA
length: 16
size: NA
J: TRBJ1-2

CDR3: CASNGEHYGYTF
DNA: TGTGCCAGCAACGGGGAGCACTATGGCTACACCTTC
V: TRBV6-5
D: NA
length: 12
size: NA
J: TRBJ1-2

CDR3: CAISDVPGGGDTQYF
DNA: TGTGCCATCAGTGATGTCCCGGGAGGAGGAGATACGCAGTATTTT
V: TRBV10-3
D: TRBD2
length: 15
size: NA
J: TRBJ2-3

CDR3: CASSYSRAGEGGTEAFF
DNA: TGTGCCAGCAGTTACTCGAGGGCAGGGGAAGGTGGGACTGAAGCTTTCTTT
V: TRBV6-2/TRBV6-3
D: NA
length: 17
size: NA
J: TRBJ1-1

CDR3: CASSLEPGQGATQYF
DNA: TGTGCCAGCAGCTTGGAACCCGGACAGGGGGCGACCCAGTACTTC
V: TRBV11-2
D: TRBD1
length: 15
size: few
J: TRBJ2-5

CDR3: CASSFGQLVYNSPLHF
DNA: TGTGCCAGCAGCTTTGGGCAGCTTGTCTATAATTCACCCCTCCACTTT
V: TRBV5-8
D: NA
length: 16
size: few
J: TRBJ1-6

CDR3: CASSVGQGLETQYF
DNA: TGTGCCAGCAGCGTAGGACAGGGTTTGGAGACCCAGTACTTC
V: TRBV9
D: TRBD1
length: 14
size: NA
J: TRBJ2-5

CDR3: CASSSKTGETQYF
DNA: TGTGCCAGCAGTTCCAAGACTGGCGAGACCCAGTACTTC
V: TRBV9
D: NA
length: 13
size: NA
J: TRBJ2-5

CDR3: CASSIPNSNYGYTF
DNA: TGTGCCAGTAGTATCCCGAACTCTAACTATGGCTACACCTTC
V: TRBV19
D: NA
length: 14
size: NA
J: TRBJ1-2

CDR3: CASSLATGLMNTEAFF
DNA: TGTGCCAGCAGCTTAGCGACAGGCCTTATGAACACTGAAGCTTTCTTT
V: TRBV7-9
D: NA
length: 16
size: NA
J: TRBJ1-1

CDR3: CASSQAPGDDTF
DNA: TGTGCCAGCAGCCAAGCTCCCGGGGATGACACCTTC
V: TRBV3-1/TRBV3-2
D: NA
length: 12
size: NA
J: TRBJ1-2

CDR3: CASSNRGTHNSPLHF
DNA: TGTGCCAGCAGCAATAGGGGAACCCATAATTCACCCCTCCACTTT
V: TRBV11-2
D: NA
length: 15
size: NA
J: TRBJ1-6

CDR3: CSVPDRDYGYTF
DNA: TGCAGCGTTCCTGACAGGGACTATGGCTACACCTTC
V: TRBV29-1
D: TRBD1
length: 12
size: NA
J: TRBJ1-2

CDR3: CASSQFLATYRGGYTF
DNA: TGCGCCAGCAGCCAATTCCTGGCAACCTATAGGGGTGGCTACACCTTC
V: TRBV4-3
D: NA
length: 16
size: NA
J: TRBJ1-2

CDR3: CASSLAGDSPLHF
DNA: TGTGCCAGCAGCTTAGCCGGGGATTCACCCCTCCACTTT
V: TRBV11-2
D: NA
length: 13
size: NA
J: TRBJ1-6

CDR3: CATSRDSVDTEAFF
DNA: TGTGCCACCAGCAGAGATTCGGTAGATACTGAAGCTTTCTTT
V: TRBV15
D: NA
length: 14
size: many
J: TRBJ1-1

CDR3: CASRRQGPYEQYF
DNA: TGTGCCAGCAGAAGACAGGGACCCTACGAGCAGTACTTC
V: TRBV27
D: TRBD1
length: 13
size: NA
J: TRBJ2-7

CDR3: CATSNDRAVTGELFF
DNA: TGTGCCACCAGTAATGACAGGGCGGTCACCGGGGAGCTGTTTTTT
V: TRBV24-1
D: TRBD1
length: 15
size: NA
J: TRBJ2-2

CDR3: CASSYTGGEETQYF
DNA: TGTGCCAGCAGTTATACAGGGGGCGAAGAGACCCAGTACTTC
V: TRBV5-4
D: TRBD1
length: 14
size: few
J: TRBJ2-5

CDR3: CASSRTYEQYF
DNA: TGTGCCAGCAGCCGTACCTACGAGCAGTACTTC
V: TRBV6-5
D: NA
length: 11
size: NA
J: TRBJ2-7

CDR3: CASRRGGDPNYGYTF
DNA: TGTGCCAGCCGGAGGGGAGGGGACCCTAACTATGGCTACACCTTC
V: TRBV25-1
D: NA
length: 15
size: NA
J: TRBJ1-2

CDR3: CASSQDGVGEQFF
DNA: TGCGCCAGCAGCCAAGACGGGGTCGGTGAGCAGTTCTTC
V: TRBV4-1
D: NA
length: 13
size: NA
J: TRBJ2-1

CDR3: CASSLARGQKETQYF
DNA: TGTGCCAGCAGCTTAGCCCGGGGACAGAAAGAGACCCAGTACTTC
V: TRBV11-2
D: TRBD1
length: 15
size: NA
J: TRBJ2-5

CDR3: CASSQGPGQAVYEQYF
DNA: TGCGCCAGCAGCCAAGGCCCGGGACAAGCCGTCTACGAGCAGTACTTC
V: TRBV4-1
D: NA
length: 16
size: NA
J: TRBJ2-7

CDR3: CATSRAGGGGDSEQYF
DNA: TGTGCCACCAGCAGAGCAGGGGGAGGAGGGGACAGCGAGCAGTACTTC
V: TRBV15
D: NA
length: 16
size: NA
J: TRBJ2-7

CDR3: CASSLQGTSGNTIYF
DNA: TGTGCCAGCAGCCTTCAGGGGACCTCTGGAAACACCATATATTTT
V: TRBV5-4
D: NA
length: 15
size: NA
J: TRBJ1-3

CDR3: CASSSTTEEDEQYF
DNA: TGTGCCAGCAGCTCTACCACAGAGGAGGACGAGCAGTACTTC
V: TRBV11-1
D: NA
length: 14
size: NA
J: TRBJ2-7

CDR3: CASSQVDLGLSNTGELFF
DNA: TGCGCCAGCAGCCAAGTAGATCTAGGACTGTCGAACACCGGGGAGCTGTTTTTT
V: TRBV4-1
D: NA
length: 18
size: NA
J: TRBJ2-2

CDR3: CASSLGAQGNYGYTF
DNA: TGCGCCAGCAGCTTGGGCGCACAGGGGAACTATGGCTACACCTTC
V: TRBV5-1
D: TRBD1
length: 15
size: once
J: TRBJ1-2

CDR3: CASSQVGDSYNEQFF
DNA: TGTGCCAGCAGCCAAGTCGGGGACTCTTACAATGAGCAGTTCTTC
V: TRBV4-2
D: NA
length: 15
size: NA
J: TRBJ2-1